Listed here is a single T cell receptor (beta chain). The record originates from a study of blood T cell repertoires in COVID-19. V lost 4 bases to trimming and J lost 2 bases; unmatched junction nucleotides: 5. CDR3 length: 15 residues. Germline V lookup: CDR1 SGHRS, CDR2 YFSETQ. Here immunoSEQ multiplex PCR was the method, and the copy in TCRdb shows in-frame clones only, minus some. The table includes roughly 290,000 clones, roughly nine tenths detected once. The chain joins TRBV5-1 to TRBJ1-2, with 10 bases fitting TRBD1. This TCR was recovered from a woman aged 40 to 55 who had recovered from COVID-19. The sample comprised PBMCs or T cells enriched from blood (not recorded which). The CDR3 DNA sequence: TGCGCCAGCAGCCTCTGGGACAGGGGAAACTATGGCTACACCTTC. Its translation: CASSLWDRGNYGYTF.